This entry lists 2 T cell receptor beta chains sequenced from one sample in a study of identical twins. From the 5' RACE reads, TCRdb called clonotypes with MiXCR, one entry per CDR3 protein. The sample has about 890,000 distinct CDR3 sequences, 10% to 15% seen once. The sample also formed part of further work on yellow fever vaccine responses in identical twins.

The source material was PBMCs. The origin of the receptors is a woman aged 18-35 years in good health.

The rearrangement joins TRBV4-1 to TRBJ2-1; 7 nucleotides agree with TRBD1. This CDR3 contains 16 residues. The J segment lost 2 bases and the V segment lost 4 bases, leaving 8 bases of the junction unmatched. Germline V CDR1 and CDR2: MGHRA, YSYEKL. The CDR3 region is CASSRADRRTYNEQFF. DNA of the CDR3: TGCGCCAGCAGCCGTGCGGACAGGCGTACCTACAATGAGCAGTTCTTC.

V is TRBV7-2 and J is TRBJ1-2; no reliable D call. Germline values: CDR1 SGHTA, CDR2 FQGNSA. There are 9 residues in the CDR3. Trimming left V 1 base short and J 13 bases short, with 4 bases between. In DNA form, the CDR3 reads TGTGCCAGCAGCTTAGTGGTCACCTTC. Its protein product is CASSLVVTF.